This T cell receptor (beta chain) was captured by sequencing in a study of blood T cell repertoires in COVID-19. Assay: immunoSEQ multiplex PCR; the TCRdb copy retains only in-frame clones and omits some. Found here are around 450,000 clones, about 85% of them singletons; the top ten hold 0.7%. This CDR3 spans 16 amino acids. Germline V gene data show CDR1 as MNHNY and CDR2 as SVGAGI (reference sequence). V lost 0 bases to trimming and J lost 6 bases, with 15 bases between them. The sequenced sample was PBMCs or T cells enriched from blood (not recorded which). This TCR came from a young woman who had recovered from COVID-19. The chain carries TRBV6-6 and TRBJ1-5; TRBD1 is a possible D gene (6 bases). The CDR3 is CASSYSGQGWGQPQHF. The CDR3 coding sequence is TGTGCCAGCAGTTACTCAGGGCAGGGGTGGGGTCAGCCCCAGCATTTT.